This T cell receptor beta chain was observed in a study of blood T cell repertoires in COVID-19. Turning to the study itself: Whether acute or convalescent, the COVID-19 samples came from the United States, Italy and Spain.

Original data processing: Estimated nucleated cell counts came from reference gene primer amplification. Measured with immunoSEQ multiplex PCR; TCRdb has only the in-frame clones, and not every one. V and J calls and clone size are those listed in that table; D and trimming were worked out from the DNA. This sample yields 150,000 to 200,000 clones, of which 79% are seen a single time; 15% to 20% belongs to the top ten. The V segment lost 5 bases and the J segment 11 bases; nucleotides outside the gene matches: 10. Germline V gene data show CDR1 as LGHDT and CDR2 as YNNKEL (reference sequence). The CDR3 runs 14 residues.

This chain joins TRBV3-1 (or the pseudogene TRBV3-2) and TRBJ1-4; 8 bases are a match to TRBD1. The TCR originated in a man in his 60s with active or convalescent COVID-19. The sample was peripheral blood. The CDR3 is CASSTGTGESKLFF. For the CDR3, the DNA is TGTGCCAGCAGCACCGGGACAGGCGAATCGAAACTGTTTTTT.